This T cell receptor (beta chain) was captured by sequencing in a study of early T cells in non-severe SARS-CoV-2 infection. Separate cDNA molecules each had unique molecular identifiers attached to them. TCRdb fed the 5' RACE reads into MiXCR, producing one record per CDR3 protein. The sample has 40,000 to 60,000 distinct CDR3 sequences, approximately 7.5% seen once; the top ten hold 4.5% to 7%. The sequence was collected from an adult who was a healthcare worker with PCR-confirmed SARS-CoV-2 infection or an uninfected control (not recorded which). Material for sequencing was whole blood.

Here the CDR3 DNA reads TGCGCCAGCAAATTTCTAGCGGGGGCGGCCACCGGGGAGCTGTTTTTT. As protein: CASKFLAGAATGELFF. The chain has TRBV5-1 and TRBJ2-2, with TRBD2 identical over 10 bases. CDR1 is SGHRS, CDR2 YFSETQ, per germline. J gave up 4 bases and V 6 bases, and 9 bases lay outside the gene matches. CDR3 length equals 16 residues.